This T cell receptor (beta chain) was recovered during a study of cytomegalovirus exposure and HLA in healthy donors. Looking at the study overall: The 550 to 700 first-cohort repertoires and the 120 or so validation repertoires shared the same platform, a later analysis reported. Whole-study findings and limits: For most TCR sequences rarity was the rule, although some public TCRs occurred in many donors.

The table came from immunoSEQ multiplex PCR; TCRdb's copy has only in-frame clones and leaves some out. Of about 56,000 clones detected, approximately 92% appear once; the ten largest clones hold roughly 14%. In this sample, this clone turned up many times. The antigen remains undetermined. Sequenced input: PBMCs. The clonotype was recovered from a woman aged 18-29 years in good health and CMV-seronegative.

CDR3 protein: CASSPRGLGNSPLHF. CDR3 coding DNA: TGTGCCAGCAGCCCCAGGGGGTTAGGGAATTCACCCCTCCACTTT. The J gene is TRBJ1-6, the V gene TRBV11-2; 7 nucleotides match TRBD1. CDR1 is SGHAT and CDR2 is FQNNGV in the germline V gene. The V and J ends lost 5 bases and 7 bases, in that order; junction bases with no gene match: 8. CDR3 length: 15 residues.